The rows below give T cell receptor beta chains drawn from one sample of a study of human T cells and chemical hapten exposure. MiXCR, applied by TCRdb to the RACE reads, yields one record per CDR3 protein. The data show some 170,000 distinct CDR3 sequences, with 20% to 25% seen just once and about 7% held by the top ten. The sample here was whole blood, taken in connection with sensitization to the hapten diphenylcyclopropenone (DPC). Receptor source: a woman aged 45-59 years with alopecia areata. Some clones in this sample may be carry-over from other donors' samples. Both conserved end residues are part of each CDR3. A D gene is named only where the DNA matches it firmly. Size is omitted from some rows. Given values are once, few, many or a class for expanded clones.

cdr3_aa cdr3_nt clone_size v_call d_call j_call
CASSLISGHYYGYTF TGTGCCAGCTCGCTTATTTCGGGACACTATTATGGCTACACCTTC . TRBV18 . TRBJ1-2
CSASISGDNSPLHF TGCAGTGCCTCCATCAGCGGTGACAATTCACCCCTCCACTTT . TRBV20-1 . TRBJ1-6
CASRRDSESYGYTF TGTGCCAGCAGAAGGGACAGCGAAAGCTATGGCTACACCTTC few TRBV2 TRBD1 TRBJ1-2
CSVEGGRIYNEQFF TGCAGCGTTGAAGGCGGGAGGATCTACAATGAGCAGTTCTTC few TRBV29-1 TRBD2 TRBJ2-1
CASSEPWRRNEKLFF TGTGCCAGCAGCGAACCGTGGCGGCGGAATGAAAAACTGTTTTTT . TRBV2 . TRBJ1-4
CASSPDRVGTDTQYF TGTGCCAGCAGTCCGGACAGGGTAGGGACAGATACGCAGTATTTT . TRBV2 TRBD1 TRBJ2-3
CTFRRGNTIYF TGCACTTTCAGGAGAGGAAACACCATATATTTT few TRBV20-1 . TRBJ1-3
CATSDLRSGRSHNEQFF TGTGCCACCAGTGATTTGCGTAGCGGGAGGTCACACAATGAGCAGTTCTTC few TRBV24-1 TRBD2 TRBJ2-1
CSVPGIRTDTQYF TGCAGCGTTCCGGGGATCCGCACAGATACGCAGTATTTT few TRBV29-1 . TRBJ2-3
CAWSEDRGNQPQHF TGTGCCTGGAGCGAAGACAGGGGCAATCAGCCCCAGCATTTT . TRBV30 TRBD1 TRBJ1-5
CASSARTATSYNEQFF TGTGCCAGCAGCGCTAGGACGGCCACATCCTACAATGAGCAGTTCTTC many TRBV9 . TRBJ2-1
CSARTGSEGSGANVLTF TGCAGCGCCCGAACAGGATCAGAGGGCTCTGGGGCCAACGTCCTGACTTTC few TRBV29-1 . TRBJ2-6
CASSLAPGGTKTQYF TGCGCCAGCAGCTTGGCCCCAGGGGGCACAAAGACCCAGTACTTC . TRBV5-1 TRBD1 TRBJ2-5
CASSLVDQAGELFF TGCGCCAGCAGCTTGGTAGACCAGGCCGGGGAGCTGTTTTTT few TRBV5-1 . TRBJ2-2
CASRQNSDSSYEQYF TGTGCCAGTAGGCAGAACAGCGACTCCTCCTACGAGCAGTACTTC few TRBV19 . TRBJ2-7
CAIRDGAGETQYF TGTGCCATCAGGGATGGGGCCGGGGAGACCCAGTACTTC . TRBV10-3 . TRBJ2-5
CASSLNGGQFNEQFF TGTGCCAGCAGCTTAAATGGGGGACAGTTCAATGAGCAGTTCTTC few TRBV7-3 TRBD1 TRBJ2-1
CASSSRDGYTF TGTGCCAGCAGCAGCAGGGATGGCTACACCTTC . TRBV5-6 . TRBJ1-2
CASSISGTAPGAKNIQYF TGTGCCAGTAGTATATCGGGGACAGCGCCTGGGGCCAAAAACATTCAGTACTTC . TRBV19 TRBD1 TRBJ2-4
CSVEQLAAEQFF TGCAGCGTTGAACAGCTAGCGGCTGAGCAGTTCTTC few TRBV29-1 TRBD2 TRBJ2-1